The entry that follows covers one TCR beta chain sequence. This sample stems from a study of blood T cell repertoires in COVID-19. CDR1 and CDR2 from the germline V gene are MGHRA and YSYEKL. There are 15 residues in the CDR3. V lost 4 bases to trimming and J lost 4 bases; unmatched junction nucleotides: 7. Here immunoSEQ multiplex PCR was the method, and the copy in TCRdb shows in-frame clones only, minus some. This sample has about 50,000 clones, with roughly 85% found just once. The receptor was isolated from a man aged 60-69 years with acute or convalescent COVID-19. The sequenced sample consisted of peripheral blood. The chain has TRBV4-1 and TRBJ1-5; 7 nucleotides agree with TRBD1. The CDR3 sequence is CASSPRDSPNQPQHF. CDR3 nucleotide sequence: TGCGCCAGCAGCCCCAGGGACAGTCCTAATCAGCCCCAGCATTTT.